These 30 T cell receptor beta chains originate from one sample sequenced in a study of PD-L1 blockade in urothelial cancer (dated by TCRdb to about 2017). The time point label, read with the paper, signifies: peripheral blood 6 weeks after treatment start. The receptor library was made with the immunoSEQ multiplex PCR assay. What TCRdb holds here is the immuneACCESS table cut down to in-frame rearrangements. Part of the clones is not present; checked against another copy, under half of the missing clones reflect an unresolved V gene, and the others are unexplained. Recorded for this sample are about 36,000 clones; approximately 80% of them occurred a single time. Under 12% of the sample is taken by the ten largest. The material sequenced was PBMCs, taken around atezolizumab (anti-PD-L1) treatment. These receptors were collected from a man aged 40-49 years with urothelial cancer.

The chain employs TRBV11-3 and TRBJ2-7, with TRBD1 matching 7 bases. The CDR3 has 15 amino acids. The V segment lost 5 bases and the J segment 2 bases; nucleotides outside the gene matches: 9. Germline assignment: CDR1 SGHNT and CDR2 YENEEA. DNA for the CDR3: TGTGCCAGCAGCGCTACTGCCGGGACAGCCTACGAGCAGTACTTC. This sequence encodes CASSATAGTAYEQYF.

The gene calls are TRBV19 and TRBJ1-5, with D hard to call. Germline lookup yields CDR1 LNHDA and CDR2 SQIVND (reference sequence). The CDR3 runs 15 residues. Trimming shortened V by 6 bases and J by 3 bases, and 15 bases separated the two germline ends. The CDR3 reads CASSPMGGHNQPQHF. DNA for the CDR3: TGTGCCAGTAGCCCCATGGGAGGGCACAATCAGCCCCAGCATTTT.

V gene TRBV7-2 combines with J gene TRBJ2-3; D not certain. The ends were cut back, 8 bases at V and 0 bases at J, with 12 bases in the middle. Germline CDR1 reads SGHTA; CDR2 reads FQGNSA. This CDR3 has 14 amino acids. The CDR3 here is CASHLDGSTDTQYF. CDR3 in DNA: TGTGCCAGCCACTTAGACGGGAGCACAGATACGCAGTATTTT.

The V call is TRBV2, the J call TRBJ1-1; D uncertain. Trimming removed 4 bases at V and 1 base at J, with 10 bases between. The CDR3 covers 14 residues. Germline assignment: CDR1 SNHLY and CDR2 FYNNEI. CDR3 in amino acids: CASSGFARNTEAFF. The CDR3 DNA is TGTGCCAGCAGTGGTTTTGCGCGGAACACTGAAGCTTTCTTT.

V usage is TRBV5-1 and J usage is TRBJ2-3; 7 bases are a match to TRBD2. V lost 4 bases to trimming and J lost 0 bases; unmatched junction nucleotides: 5. Germline V gene sequence: CDR1 SGHRS, CDR2 YFSETQ. CDR3 size: 15 residues. CDR3 nucleotides: TGCGCCAGCAGCCCAAGCGGGACTAGCACAGATACGCAGTATTTT. Protein sequence: CASSPSGTSTDTQYF. The full variable domain, completed using reference TRBV5-1 and TRBJ2-3, is KAGVTQTPRYLIKTRGQQVTLSCSPISGHRSVSWYQQTPGQGLQFLFEYFSETQRNKGNFPGRFSGRQFSNSRSEMNVSTLELGDSALYLCASSPSGTSTDTQYFGPGTRLTVL.

The chain is built from TRBV23-1 and TRBJ2-1, with D tentatively TRBD1 (5 bases). TRBV23-1 is labeled an ORF, and its function is uncertain. V was trimmed by 1 base and J by 2 bases, leaving 12 bases between them. The length of the CDR3 is 16 residues. The CDR3 sequence is CASSQFPGLAYNEQFF. For the CDR3, the DNA is TGCGCCAGCAGTCAATTTCCAGGGTTGGCCTACAATGAGCAGTTCTTC.

The CDR3 DNA is TGCGCCAGCAGCCGAAGACCTCCACGGGACAGGGGTAGTGGCTACAATGAGCAGTTCTTC. This gives the protein CASSRRPPRDRGSGYNEQFF. This chain links TRBV4-1 with TRBJ2-1; 10 bases line up with TRBD1. This CDR3 is built from 20 residues. The J segment lost 3 bases and the V segment lost 4 bases, leaving 18 bases of the junction unmatched. From germline, CDR1 is MGHRA and CDR2 YSYEKL.

The chain recombines TRBV28 with TRBJ2-1; D is possibly TRBD2 (5 bases). This CDR3 is built from 14 residues. Trimming removed 8 bases at V and 1 base at J, with 12 bases between. Germline V gives CDR1 MDHEN, CDR2 SYDVKM. This chain's CDR3 is CASGDRRSYNEQFF. The DNA for the CDR3 is TGTGCCAGCGGCGACCGGAGGTCCTACAATGAGCAGTTCTTC.

This rearrangement joins TRBV4-1 to TRBJ1-5; no definite D call. CDR1 and CDR2 from the germline V gene are MGHRA and YSYEKL. The CDR3 covers 14 residues. The ends were cut back, 4 bases at V and 1 base at J, with 8 bases in the middle. The CDR3 loop is CASSLEQSNQPQHF. The CDR3 DNA reads as TGCGCCAGCAGCCTAGAACAGAGCAATCAGCCCCAGCATTTT.

The CDR3 DNA sequence: TGTGCCAGCCTCAAGCGGGAGGGCGGGGAGACCCAGTACTTC. Amino acid sequence: CASLKREGGETQYF. The chain couples TRBV2 to TRBJ2-5; 10 bases line up with TRBD2. The CDR3 sequence is 14 residues long. The germline V gene has CDR1 SNHLY and CDR2 FYNNEI. V trimming: 8 bases; J trimming: 5 bases; junction bases outside the gene matches: 8.

The chain recombines TRBV28 with TRBJ2-3; 7 bases match TRBD2. V was pared by 5 bases and J by 4 bases, with 12 bases of the junction left unmatched. The germline V gene has CDR1 MDHEN and CDR2 SYDVKM. There are 16 residues in the CDR3. The CDR3 sequence is CASSPNPTREADTQYF. CDR3 sequence (DNA): TGTGCCAGCAGTCCGAATCCTACACGGGAGGCAGATACGCAGTATTTT.

The chain uses TRBV10-3 and TRBJ2-3; TRBD1 is a possible D gene (6 bases). Germline V gene sequence: CDR1 ENHRY, CDR2 SYGVKD. V gave up 0 bases and J gave up 2 bases, with 9 bases separating them. The CDR3 loop spans 15 amino acids. CDR3 bases: TGTGCCATCAGTGAGTCGGGGGCCCACACAGATACGCAGTATTTT. This gives the protein CAISESGAHTDTQYF.

The chain carries TRBV30 and TRBJ2-7; possible D gene TRBD1, 6 bases. The CDR3 has 13 residues. Per the germline V gene, CDR1 is GTSNPN and CDR2 is SVGIG (reference sequence). V was cut by 5 bases and J by 1 base, with 12 bases left in between. This chain's CDR3 is CAWEQGISYEQYF. In DNA, the CDR3 is TGTGCCTGGGAACAGGGAATATCCTACGAGCAGTACTTC.

CDR3 sequence reads: CASSLAGGTDEKLFF. In DNA, the CDR3 is TGCGCCAGCAGCTTGGCGGGGGGGACGGATGAAAAACTGTTTTTT. The chain carries TRBV5-1 and TRBJ1-4, with a tentative D call TRBD1 (5 bases). Germline V gives CDR1 SGHRS, CDR2 YFSETQ. This CDR3 contains 15 residues. Trimming left V 0 bases short and J 6 bases short, with 12 bases between.

The V call is TRBV6-5, the J call TRBJ2-7; TRBD2 agrees at 10 bases. Per the germline V gene, CDR1 is MNHEY and CDR2 is SVGAGI. The CDR3 runs to 15 residues. The junction had 7 bases not matched to a gene; V was cut back by 4 bases and J by 4 bases. The CDR3 sequence: CASSSPSGRGYEQYF. CDR3 coding DNA: TGTGCCAGCAGTTCCCCTAGCGGGAGAGGGTACGAGCAGTACTTC.

Only one count was recorded for this clone. The V and J genes are TRBV7-9 and TRBJ2-5; D perhaps matches TRBD2 (5 bases). Germline lookup yields CDR1 SEHNR and CDR2 FQNEAQ (reference sequence). The germline V and J ends were trimmed by 4 bases and 5 bases, with 14 bases remaining between them. CDR3 length equals 14 residues. The CDR3 nucleotides read TGTGCCAGCAGCTCCAGAGGGTCAATCGAGACCCAGTACTTC. This gives the protein CASSSRGSIETQYF.

The chain employs TRBV19 and TRBJ2-3, with D tentatively TRBD1 (6 bases). The CDR3 runs to 14 residues. In germline, CDR1 is LNHDA, CDR2 SQIVND (reference sequence). Trimming shortened V by 5 bases and J by 5 bases, and 14 bases separated the two germline ends. CDR3 sequence (DNA): TGTGCCAGTAGTCCCGTGGGGGCTAGAGATACGCAGTATTTT. Amino acids: CASSPVGARDTQYF.

The V gene is TRBV27, the J gene TRBJ1-5; 7 nucleotides match TRBD1. The length of the CDR3 is 13 residues. Germline lookup yields CDR1 MNHEY and CDR2 SMNVEV (reference sequence). V lost 8 bases and J lost 4; bases outside the gene matches: 5. CDR3 in amino acids: CASGLQGNQPQHF. The CDR3 DNA sequence: TGTGCCAGCGGTCTACAGGGGAATCAGCCCCAGCATTTT.

This clone has a single count. This sequence joins TRBV6-6 and TRBJ2-7; tentative D call: TRBD1 (6 bases). The CDR3 contains 14 residues. The V gene's germline CDR1 is MNHNY and CDR2 SVGAGI (reference sequence). Trimming shortened V by 8 bases and J by 6 bases, and 20 bases separated the two germline ends. CDR3 amino acids: CASRESRDMGEQYF. CDR3 sequence (DNA): TGTGCCAGCCGAGAGTCCCGGGACATGGGCGAGCAGTACTTC.

The rearrangement links TRBV7-6 to TRBJ2-3; D possibly corresponds to TRBD2 (6 bases). Trimming took 5 bases from V and 2 from J, leaving 8 bases between them. The CDR3 totals 13 residues. The germline V gene encodes CDR1 SGHVS and CDR2 FNYEAQ. Here the CDR3 DNA reads TGTGCCAGCAGCGCGGGACTCACAGATACGCAGTATTTT. Translation gives CASSAGLTDTQYF. Full variable domain (outside the CDR3, taken from reference TRBV7-6 and TRBJ2-3): GAGVSQSPRYKVTKRGQDVALRCDPISGHVSLYWYRQALGQGPEFLTYFNYEAQQDKSGLPNDRFSAERPEGSISTLTIQRTEQRDSAMYRCASSAGLTDTQYFGPGTRLTVL.

CDR3 sequence reads: CASSESVGAFQYNEQFF. CDR3 sequence (DNA): TGCGCCAGCAGTGAGTCGGTGGGCGCGTTCCAATACAATGAGCAGTTCTTC. The rearrangement joins TRBV10-1 to TRBJ2-1; the D is unclear. The CDR3 is made up of 17 amino acids. Germline values: CDR1 WNHNN, CDR2 SYGVQD (reference sequence). Trimming took 0 bases from V and 4 from J, leaving 16 bases between them.

CDR3 region: CASSTSMAPGELFF. Written as DNA, the CDR3 is TGTGCCAGTAGTACTTCAATGGCCCCCGGGGAGCTGTTTTTT. The genes are TRBV19 and TRBJ2-2; unclear D gene. CDR1 and CDR2 (germline): LNHDA, SQIVND (reference sequence). V was cut by 4 bases and J by 6 bases, with 12 bases left in between. CDR3 length: 14 amino acids.

The gene calls are TRBV5-1 and TRBJ2-3; 8 nucleotides align to TRBD2. With 7 bases clipped from V and 2 bases from J, the junction kept 6 bases outside the gene matches. Germline CDR1 SGHRS, CDR2 YFSETQ. The CDR3 consists of 14 residues. CDR3 region: CASRRREATDTQYF. Here the CDR3 DNA reads TGCGCCAGCCGTCGGCGGGAGGCCACAGATACGCAGTATTTT.

The chain recombines TRBV7-9 with TRBJ2-3, with TRBD1 matching over 9 bases. Germline lookup yields CDR1 SEHNR and CDR2 FQNEAQ (reference sequence). The ends lost 6 bases at V and 5 bases at J; junction bases unmatched: 9. The CDR3 sequence is 15 residues long. The CDR3 reads CASRSKVGQGDTQYF. CDR3 in DNA: TGTGCCAGCAGAAGCAAGGTGGGACAGGGAGATACGCAGTATTTT.

The V and J genes are TRBV28 and TRBJ2-7, with 11 bases that match TRBD2. The CDR3 loop spans 15 amino acids. Germline V gene lookup returns CDR1 MDHEN and CDR2 SYDVKM. V gave up 4 bases and J gave up 0 bases; unmatched junction bases: 2. This chain's CDR3 is CASSSGTSGSYEQYF. CDR3 sequence (DNA): TGTGCCAGCAGTTCGGGGACTAGCGGCTCCTACGAGCAGTACTTC.

This rearrangement joins TRBV28 to TRBJ2-7, with D possibly matching TRBD1 (6 bases). The CDR3 has 14 amino acids. The V end was cut by 4 bases, the J end by 3 bases, with 13 bases between. The germline CDR1 and CDR2 sequences are MDHEN and SYDVKM. CDR3 nucleotide sequence: TGTGCCAGCAGTTCTACAGGGAGTAACTACGAGCAGTACTTC. This gives the protein CASSSTGSNYEQYF.

The chain has TRBV9 and TRBJ1-3; D possibly corresponds to TRBD1 (5 bases). Germline values: CDR1 SGDLS, CDR2 YYNGEE. Trimming took off 4 bases at V and 5 bases at J, with 16 bases between the two ends. There are 15 residues in the CDR3. The CDR3 nucleotides read TGTGCCAGCAGCCTCTCGGGGGATGGGCGAAACACCATATATTTT. Residues: CASSLSGDGRNTIYF.

The V gene is TRBV29-1, the J gene TRBJ2-7, with 7 nucleotides matching TRBD1. Germline assignment: CDR1 SQVTM and CDR2 ANQGSEA. Trimming removed 0 bases from V and 6 bases from J; junction bases left unmatched: 11. This CDR3 is 15 amino acids long. CDR3 loop: CSVEDGGKGAGEQYF. The CDR3 DNA follows: TGCAGCGTTGAAGATGGGGGTAAGGGGGCGGGCGAGCAGTACTTC.

This clone has just a few counts. The genes are TRBV5-1 and TRBJ2-3; D might be TRBD1 (6 bases). V dropped 4 bases and J dropped 0 bases, with 9 bases sitting between them. The CDR3 spans 14 residues. Germline CDR1 and CDR2: SGHRS and YFSETQ. The CDR3 DNA reads as TGCGCCAGCAGCGGTGGACAGAGCACAGATACGCAGTATTTT. This translates into CASSGGQSTDTQYF.

The gene calls are TRBV5-4 and TRBJ2-3, with 8 bases aligning to TRBD1. This CDR3 has 15 amino acids. V lost 1 base to trimming and J lost 4 bases; unmatched junction nucleotides: 5. CDR1 and CDR2 (germline): SGHNT, YYREEE (reference sequence). This CDR3 is CASSLTGQGADTQYF. In DNA, the CDR3 is TGTGCCAGCAGCTTGACCGGACAGGGAGCAGATACGCAGTATTTT.